The T cell receptor (beta chain) under discussion was sequenced for a study of blood T cell repertoires in COVID-19. At the level of the study: COVID-19 samples from acute and convalescent phases originated in the United States, Italy and Spain. PBMCs, B-cell-depleted T cells, or T cells were the source of the cDNA or gDNA that made up the material.

The V gene's germline CDR1 is LNHDA and CDR2 SQIVND (reference sequence). Trimming cost V 6 bases and J 3 bases; bases outside gene matches: 5. CDR3 length: 14 residues. The authors' processing: Scientists estimated how many nucleated cells there were by amplifying reference gene primers. Here immunoSEQ multiplex PCR was the method, and the copy in TCRdb shows in-frame clones only, minus some. V, J and clone size reflect that table, while D and trimming were determined from the DNA. The sample holds around 280,000 clones, around 87% seen once. Material: peripheral blood. The rearrangement joins TRBV19 to TRBJ1-5; 7 nucleotides line up with TRBD1. This TCR was recovered from a woman between 45 and 65 years old who had recovered from COVID-19. CDR3 sequence: CASSETGPNQPQHF. The CDR3 coding sequence is TGTGCCAGTAGCGAGACAGGGCCCAATCAGCCCCAGCATTTT.